The next 5 T cell receptor beta chains were all read from a single sample in a study of T cell responses to AZD1222 COVID-19 vaccine. Here immunoSEQ multiplex PCR was the method, and the copy in TCRdb shows in-frame clones only, minus some. Of fewer than 120,000 clones in the sample, roughly 90% were seen once. Sample: peripheral blood, taken on day 0 of AZD1222 vaccination. The receptors come from an adult in good health.

The rearrangement joins TRBV19 to TRBJ2-1, with D possibly called TRBD1 or TRBD2 (5 bases each). V dropped 5 bases and J dropped 7 bases, with 18 bases sitting between them. The CDR3 covers 15 residues. The germline CDR1 and CDR2 sequences are LNHDA and SQIVND (reference sequence). The CDR3 nucleotides are TGTGCCAGTAGTTTGGGACGATCCAGATGGAATGAGCAGTTCTTC. Residues: CASSLGRSRWNEQFF.

The V gene is TRBV15, the J gene TRBJ1-5; unclear D gene. The CDR3 length is 13 residues. V shed 0 bases and J shed 9 bases, with 9 bases lying between them. Germline CDR1 is LNHNV and CDR2 is YYDKDF (reference sequence). As DNA, the CDR3 is TGTGCCACCAGCAGAGATCAGAAGGGGCCCCAGCATTTT. Its protein is CATSRDQKGPQHF.

Only one count was recorded for this clone. The chain joins TRBV5-1 to TRBJ1-2; TRBD1 agrees at 9 bases. The CDR3 loop spans 14 amino acids. Germline V gene lookup returns CDR1 SGHRS and CDR2 YFSETQ. The V and J ends lost 0 bases and 5 bases, in that order; junction bases with no gene match: 2. CDR3 sequence: CASSLEGTGYGYTF. The DNA of the CDR3 is TGCGCCAGCAGCTTGGAGGGGACAGGGTATGGCTACACCTTC. The entire variable domain, with the rest obtained from reference TRBV5-1 and TRBJ1-2, is as follows: KAGVTQTPRYLIKTRGQQVTLSCSPISGHRSVSWYQQTPGQGLQFLFEYFSETQRNKGNFPGRFSGRQFSNSRSEMNVSTLELGDSALYLCASSLEGTGYGYTFGSGTRLTVV.

The chain combines TRBV30 with TRBJ2-2, with unresolved D. The CDR3 covers 13 residues. Trimming left V 5 bases short and J 0 bases short, with 7 bases between. Germline CDR1 reads GTSNPN; CDR2 reads SVGIG (reference sequence). CDR3 loop: CAWAIANTGELFF. DNA for the CDR3: TGTGCCTGGGCAATAGCGAACACCGGGGAGCTGTTTTTT.

The genes are TRBV11-2 and TRBJ2-7; D not certain. The V gene lost 0 bases and the J gene lost 0 bases, with 6 bases spanning the gap. The CDR3 totals 14 residues. Germline V gene lookup returns CDR1 SGHAT and CDR2 FQNNGV. DNA of the CDR3: TGTGCCAGCAGCTTAGACCGCGGCTCCTACGAGCAGTACTTC. Amino acid sequence: CASSLDRGSYEQYF.